The rows below give T cell receptor beta chains drawn from one sample of a study of blood T cell repertoires in COVID-19. The method was immunoSEQ multiplex PCR; TCRdb's version includes in-frame clones alone and lacks a portion of them. In the table there are about 200,000 clones, roughly 84% of which are singletons. Input material: PBMCs or T cells enriched from blood (not recorded which). These receptors all come from a woman aged 30 to 39 who had been exposed to COVID-19. CDR3s include the opening cysteine and the closing phenylalanine or tryptophan. A D gene is named only where the DNA matches it firmly. Only some rows state a clone size, as once, few, many or a class for expanded clones.

v_gene	d_gene	j_gene	abundance	CDR3nt	CDR3aa
TRBV5-6	-	TRBJ2-3	-	TGTGCCAGCAGCCCAGCGGCGAGGGCTAGGGATACGCAGTATTTT	CASSPAARARDTQYF
TRBV30	-	TRBJ2-7	-	TGTGCCTGGAGCCCAGGGCCCGGCTACGAGCAGTACTTC	CAWSPGPGYEQYF
TRBV6-5	TRBD1	TRBJ1-5	-	TGTGCCAGCAGCACTGACAGGGTGGGTCAGCCCCAGCATTTT	CASSTDRVGQPQHF
TRBV7-2	-	TRBJ1-1	-	TGTGCCAGCAGCTTACCAGGGAAGGTGAACACTGAAGCTTTCTTT	CASSLPGKVNTEAFF
TRBV9	-	TRBJ1-2	-	TGTGCCAGCAGCCTAAACGACAGGTCCCTTATTAACTATGGCTACACCTTC	CASSLNDRSLINYGYTF
TRBV28	-	TRBJ1-2	-	TGTGCCAGCAGTTTCCGGACAGTTTATGGCTACACCTTC	CASSFRTVYGYTF
TRBV5-1	-	TRBJ2-2	-	TGCGCCAGCAGCTTGGATGACAGGAACACCGGGGAGCTGTTTTTT	CASSLDDRNTGELFF
TRBV3-1/TRBV3-2	-	TRBJ2-7	-	TGTGCCAGCAGCCAAGGTACAGGCACCTACGAGCAGTACTTC	CASSQGTGTYEQYF
TRBV5-1	-	TRBJ2-1	-	TGCGCCAGCAGCTTAGAGGTCACCTCCTACAATGAGCAGTTCTTC	CASSLEVTSYNEQFF
TRBV11-2	TRBD1	TRBJ2-2	-	TGTGCCAGCAGCTTCCCCGGACAGGGGCGAGGCGGGGAGCTGTTTTTT	CASSFPGQGRGGELFF
TRBV4-3	-	TRBJ2-7	few	TGCGCCAGCAGCCAAGGGGCTCGGGGGATCTCCTACGAGCAGTACTTC	CASSQGARGISYEQYF
TRBV5-1	-	TRBJ1-1	-	TGCGCCAGCAGCTTTTGGAGGGGTTCTGAAGCTTTCTTT	CASSFWRGSEAFF
TRBV12-5	-	TRBJ2-1	-	TGTGCTAGTGGGACAGGTGTTACCTACAATGAGCAGTTCTTC	CASGTGVTYNEQFF
TRBV15	-	TRBJ2-5	few	TGTGCCACCAGCAGAGATGAGCGGACCGGGATTATGAAAGAGACCCAGTACTTC	CATSRDERTGIMKETQYF